The TCR beta chain described here comes from a study of blood T cell repertoires in COVID-19. Background on the study: Samples of COVID-19 (acute and convalescent) were obtained from the United States, Italy and Spain. PBMCs, B-cell-depleted T cells, or T cells provided the cDNA or gDNA that made up the material.

In the authors' workflow: Amplifying reference gene primers gave estimates of nucleated cell counts. Only in-frame clones appear in the TCRdb table, and some are missing; sequencing was by immunoSEQ multiplex PCR. That table gives V, J and clone size, and the DNA gave D and trimming. The table has around 100,000 clones, about 86% seen once. Sequenced sample: peripheral blood. The sequence derives from a human donor in a cohort sampled during active COVID-19.

DNA of the CDR3: TGTGCCAGTAGTATCAGGGGACAGGGGTTCTACGAGCAGTACTTC. Translation: CASSIRGQGFYEQYF. This sequence joins TRBV19 and TRBJ2-7, with 10 bases matching TRBD1. CDR3 length: 15 amino acids. Trimming took 3 bases from V and 3 from J; bases not matched to a gene: 5. The germline gives CDR1 LNHDA, CDR2 SQIVND (reference sequence).